What follows describes a single T cell receptor beta chain. It lacks a known antigen. The record has no base qualities; no much larger clone is one base away. The immunoSEQ Assay, a bias-controlled multiplex PCR, was used to amplify TCRbeta CDR3 regions from genomic DNA. Per the authors' processing: Nucleated cell counts per sample were estimated from amplification of reference gene primers within the assay. Sequence reads were collapsed and filtered to measure the absolute abundance of every unique TCRbeta CDR3 rearrangement. For each sample, productive Simpson clonality was calculated by taking the square root of Simpson's diversity index across productive rearrangements. Held by TCRdb, this immuneACCESS table contains in-frame sequences only and omits some clones. Under half of the omission traces to an unresolved V gene where checked; the cause of the rest is unknown. The V and J calls and clone size were taken over from that table, and D and trimming were inferred from the DNA. The sample profile shows around 260,000 clones; approximately 87% of them were found once. In total, the top ten clones hold less than 6% of the sample.

This specimen comes from a study of blood T cell repertoires in COVID-19 (dated by TCRdb to about 2020). Regarding the research as a whole: Collaborator samples came from the United States, Italy and Spain and covered acute and convalescent phases of COVID-19. The material from the prospective study consisted of cDNA or gDNA derived from T cells, B-cell-depleted T cells, or PBMCs. Deeply sampled blood TCRbeta repertoires from subjects exposed to, actively infected with, or recovered from COVID-19 were included in the dataset. A freely available public database, intended as a resource for researchers studying the immune response to SARS-CoV-2, is where the repertoires were released. The samples were drawn from two sources: the first 160 participants of the ongoing ImmuneRACE study, and fewer than 1,500 subjects contributed by 6 global collaborators. Sample metadata almost always included a de-identified subject ID, COVID-19 status, age in years and sex. HLA class I and class II types, where available, came from metadata supplied by the sample provider rather than from assay-based typing. Study-wide conclusions, independent of this receptor: The amount of clinical and demographic metadata varied by source and participant and was provided uncurated.

Including cysteine and phenylalanine, the CDR3 has 16 amino acids. Here the CDR3 DNA is all that survives: 48 bases in frame from base 1. Trimming removed 0 bases from V and 0 bases from J, leaving 11 bases between the germline ends. Reading the germline V gene gives CDR1 SGHRS and CDR2 YFSETQ. Samples from volunteer blood donors who had recovered from COVID-19 were contributed by a second Seattle source. The collaborating institutions used their own protocols to collect whole blood in K2EDTA tubes. Collaborator samples were shipped for TCRbeta analysis as frozen whole blood, isolated PBMCs, or DNA extracted from either sample type.

The receptor was derived from a man in his sixties who had recovered from COVID-19. The specimen was peripheral blood. The V and J segments used are TRBV5-1 and TRBJ2-3; the D segment could be TRBD1, given 5 matching bases. The DNA sequence is given as TGCGCCAGCAGCTTGGCCAGGGTGGCTAGCACAGATACGCAGTATTTT. It codes for CASSLARVASTDTQYF.